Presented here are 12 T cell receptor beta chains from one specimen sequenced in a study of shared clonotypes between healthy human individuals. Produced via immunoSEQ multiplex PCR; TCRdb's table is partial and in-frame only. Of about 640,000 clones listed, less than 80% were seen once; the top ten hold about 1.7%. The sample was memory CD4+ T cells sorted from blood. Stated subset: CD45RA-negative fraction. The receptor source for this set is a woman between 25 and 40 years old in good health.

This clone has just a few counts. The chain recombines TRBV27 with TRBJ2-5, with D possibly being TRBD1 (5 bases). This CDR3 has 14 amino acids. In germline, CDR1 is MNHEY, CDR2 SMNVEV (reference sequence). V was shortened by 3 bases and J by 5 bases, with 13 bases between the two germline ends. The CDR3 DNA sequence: TGTGCCAGCAGTTTTGCAGGGTCCGTTGAGACCCAGTACTTC. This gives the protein CASSFAGSVETQYF.

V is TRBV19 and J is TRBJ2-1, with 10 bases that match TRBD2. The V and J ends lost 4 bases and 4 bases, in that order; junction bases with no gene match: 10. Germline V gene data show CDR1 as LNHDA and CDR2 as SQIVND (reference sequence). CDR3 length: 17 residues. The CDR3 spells CASSTGTSAIVYNEQFF. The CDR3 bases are TGTGCCAGTAGTACCGGGACTAGCGCAATAGTATACAATGAGCAGTTCTTC.

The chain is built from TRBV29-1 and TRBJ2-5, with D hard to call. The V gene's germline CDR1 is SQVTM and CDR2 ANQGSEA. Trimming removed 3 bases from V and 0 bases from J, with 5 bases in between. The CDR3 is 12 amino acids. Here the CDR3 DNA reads TGCAGCGTTGACTTTAACCAAGAGACCCAGTACTTC. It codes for CSVDFNQETQYF.

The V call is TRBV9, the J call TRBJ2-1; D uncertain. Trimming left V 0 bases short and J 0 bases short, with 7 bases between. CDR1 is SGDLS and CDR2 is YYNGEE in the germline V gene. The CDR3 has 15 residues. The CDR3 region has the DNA TGTGCCAGCAGCGTAGGAGGATTCTCCTACAATGAGCAGTTCTTC. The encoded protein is CASSVGGFSYNEQFF.

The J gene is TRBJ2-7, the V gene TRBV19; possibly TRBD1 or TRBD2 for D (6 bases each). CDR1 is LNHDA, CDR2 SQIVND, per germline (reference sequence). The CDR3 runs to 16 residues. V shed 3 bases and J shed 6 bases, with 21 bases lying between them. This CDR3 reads CASSIAGGAGVGEQYF. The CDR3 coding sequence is TGTGCCAGTAGTATCGCCGGGGGCGCAGGGGTCGGCGAGCAGTACTTC. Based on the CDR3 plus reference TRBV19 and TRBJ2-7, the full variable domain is DGGITQSPKYLFRKEGQNVTLSCEQNLNHDAMYWYRQDPGQGLRLIYYSQIVNDFQKGDIAEGYSVSREKKESFPLTVTSAQKNPTAFYLCASSIAGGAGVGEQYFGPGTRLTVT.

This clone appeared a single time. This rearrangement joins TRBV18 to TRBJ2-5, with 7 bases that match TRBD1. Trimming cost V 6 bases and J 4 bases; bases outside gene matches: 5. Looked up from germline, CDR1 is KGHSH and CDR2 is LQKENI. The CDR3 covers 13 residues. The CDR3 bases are TGTGCCAGCTCGCCGGGACAGTCAGAGACCCAGTACTTC. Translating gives CASSPGQSETQYF. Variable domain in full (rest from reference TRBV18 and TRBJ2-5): NAGVMQNPRHLVRRRGQEARLRCSPMKGHSHVYWYRQLPEEGLKFMVYLQKENIIDESGMPKERFSAEFPKEGPSILRIQQVVRGDSAAYFCASSPGQSETQYFGPGTRLLVL.

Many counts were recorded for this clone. CDR3 DNA: TGCAGTGCACGCGGGCCCCTATCGCAGTATTTT. It yields the protein CSARGPLSQYF. The genes are TRBV20-1 and TRBJ2-3, with a weak D call TRBD2 (5 bases). Germline CDR1 DFQATT, CDR2 SNEGSKA (reference sequence). This CDR3 comprises 11 residues. V lost 6 bases to trimming and J lost 10 bases, with 14 bases between them.

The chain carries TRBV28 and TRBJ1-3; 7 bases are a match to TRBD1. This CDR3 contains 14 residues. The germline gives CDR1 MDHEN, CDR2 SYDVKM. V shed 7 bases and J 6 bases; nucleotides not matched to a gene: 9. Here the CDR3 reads CASTLTGNLNTIYF. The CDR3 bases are TGTGCCAGCACCCTGACAGGGAACTTAAACACCATATATTTT.

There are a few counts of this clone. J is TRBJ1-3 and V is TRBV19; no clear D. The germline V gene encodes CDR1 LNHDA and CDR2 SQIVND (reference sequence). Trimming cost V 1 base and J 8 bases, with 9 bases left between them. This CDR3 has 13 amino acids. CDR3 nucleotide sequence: TGTGCCAGTAGTATAGCACGGGCGGACACCATATATTTT. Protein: CASSIARADTIYF.

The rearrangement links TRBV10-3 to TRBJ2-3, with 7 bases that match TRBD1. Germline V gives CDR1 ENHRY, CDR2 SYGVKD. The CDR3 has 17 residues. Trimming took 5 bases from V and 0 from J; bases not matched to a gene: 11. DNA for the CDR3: TGTGCCATCAGTTTAGGGAGACAGGGCTCTAGCACAGATACGCAGTATTTT. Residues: CAISLGRQGSSTDTQYF.

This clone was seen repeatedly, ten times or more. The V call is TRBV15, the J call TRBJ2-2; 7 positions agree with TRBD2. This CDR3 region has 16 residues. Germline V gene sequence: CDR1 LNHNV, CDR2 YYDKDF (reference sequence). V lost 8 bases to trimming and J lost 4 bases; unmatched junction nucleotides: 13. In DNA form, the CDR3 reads TGTGCCACCGACGCGGGAAGCGGGATAGTCACCGGGGAGCTGTTTTTT. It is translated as CATDAGSGIVTGELFF.

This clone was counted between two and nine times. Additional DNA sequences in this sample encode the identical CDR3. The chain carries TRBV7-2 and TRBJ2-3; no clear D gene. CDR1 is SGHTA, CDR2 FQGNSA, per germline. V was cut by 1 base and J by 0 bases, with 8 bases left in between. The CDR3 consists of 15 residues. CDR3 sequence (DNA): TGTGCCAGCAGCTTAGAGGCCTCTAGCACAGATACGCAGTATTTT. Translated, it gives CASSLEASSTDTQYF.